The 28 T cell receptor beta chains reported below all come from one sample, sequenced in a study of cytomegalovirus exposure and HLA in healthy donors. A multiplex PCR was run with 60 Vbeta primers and 13 Jbeta primers. Produced via immunoSEQ multiplex PCR; TCRdb's table is partial and in-frame only. The data hold 130,000 or so clones, with about three fifths observed a single time. Sequenced material: PBMCs. The receptors derive from a male donor in good health and CMV-seronegative.

The chain has TRBV19 and TRBJ1-6; 7 nucleotides line up with TRBD1. Germline trimming cut 2 bases from V and 5 bases from J; bases unmatched to any gene: 6. This CDR3 spans 16 amino acids. Germline V gene sequence: CDR1 LNHDA, CDR2 SQIVND (reference sequence). The CDR3 DNA sequence: TGTGCCAGTAGTATAATTGGGGGGACAGATAATTCACCCCTCCACTTT. Translated: CASSIIGGTDNSPLHF.

The chain joins TRBV7-7 to TRBJ2-7, with TRBD1 matching over 7 bases. The trim removed 2 bases at V and 1 base at J, leaving 5 bases unmatched. The CDR3 consists of 15 residues. The germline V gene has CDR1 SSHAT and CDR2 FNYEAQ (reference sequence). The CDR3 sequence: CASSLTTGLSYEQYF. The CDR3 DNA follows: TGTGCCAGCAGCTTAACGACAGGGTTGTCCTACGAGCAGTACTTC.

The sample holds many counts of this clone. The chain uses TRBV6-5 and TRBJ2-7, with a tentative D call TRBD1 (6 bases). CDR3 length equals 15 residues. V shed 5 bases and J shed 3 bases, with 17 bases lying between them. The V gene's germline CDR1 is MNHEY and CDR2 SVGAGI. For the CDR3, the DNA is TGTGCCAGCAGTCCCCAGGTGGGGGCTTACTACGAGCAGTACTTC. Its protein is CASSPQVGAYYEQYF.

This clone came up a few times. The chain joins TRBV14 to TRBJ1-6; TRBD1 might be the D (5 bases). V dropped 3 bases and J dropped 3 bases, with 9 bases sitting between them. CDR3 length: 15 amino acids. The germline gives CDR1 SGHDN, CDR2 FVKESK. CDR3 in amino acids: CASSHPGIYNSPLHF. DNA of the CDR3: TGTGCCAGCAGCCACCCAGGGATCTATAATTCACCCCTCCACTTT.

This chain joins TRBV5-4 and TRBJ1-1, with 7 bases that match TRBD1. With V trimmed by 2 bases and J by 7 bases, 5 bases remained unmatched. From germline, CDR1 is SGHNT and CDR2 YYREEE (reference sequence). This CDR3 has 13 residues. The DNA of the CDR3 is TGTGCCAGCAGCTTAGGACAGGATTTTGAAGCTTTCTTT. Translating gives CASSLGQDFEAFF.

The chain carries TRBV29-1 and TRBJ2-5; possibly TRBD2 for D (6 bases). The V gene lost 3 bases and the J gene lost 11 bases, with 13 bases spanning the gap. CDR1 and CDR2 (germline): SQVTM, ANQGSEA. CDR3 length: 11 amino acids. In DNA form, the CDR3 reads TGCAGCGTTGACTTCGGAGGGACTCAGTACTTC. It encodes CSVDFGGTQYF.

This clone has just a few counts. The chain links TRBV6-5 to TRBJ1-1; D possibly corresponds to TRBD1 (5 bases). CDR1 is MNHEY, CDR2 SVGAGI, per germline. Between the trimmed V and J ends, which lost 0 bases and 3 bases, there was a span of 11 bases. The CDR3 sequence is 15 residues long. CDR3 sequence (DNA): TGTGCCAGCAGTTACTCCCAGGGTTGGGACACTGAAGCTTTCTTT. This encodes CASSYSQGWDTEAFF.

The chain employs TRBV7-7 and TRBJ2-5; possible D gene TRBD2, 7 bases. Germline CDR1 and CDR2: SSHAT and FNYEAQ (reference sequence). The CDR3 consists of 13 residues. The CDR3 sequence is CASSGGQRETQYF. CDR3 coding DNA: TGTGCTAGCTCGGGGGGACAAAGAGAGACCCAGTACTTC.

This clone was seen a handful of times. V usage is TRBV7-9 and J usage is TRBJ1-4; D possibly corresponds to TRBD1 (5 bases). Trimming cost V 4 bases and J 4 bases, with 19 bases left between them. CDR1 is SEHNR and CDR2 is FQNEAQ in the germline V gene (reference sequence). The CDR3 is 17 amino acids. The CDR3 DNA reads as TGTGCCAGCAGCTCCGGAGTGGGGGGGGGAAGTAATGAAAAACTGTTTTTT. Protein product: CASSSGVGGGSNEKLFF.

The chain uses TRBV9 and TRBJ1-3; D gene unclear. The V gene lost 4 bases and the J gene lost 0 bases, with 8 bases spanning the gap. CDR3 length equals 14 residues. Per the germline V gene, CDR1 is SGDLS and CDR2 is YYNGEE. CDR3 DNA sequence: TGTGCCAGCAGCACCCCGAGCTCTGGAAACACCATATATTTT. Amino acid sequence: CASSTPSSGNTIYF.

V gene TRBV2 combines with J gene TRBJ2-7; 11 bases map to TRBD1. Looked up from germline, CDR1 is SNHLY and CDR2 is FYNNEI. The junction had 1 base not matched to a gene; V was cut back by 9 bases and J by 0 bases. There are 13 residues in the CDR3. As DNA, the CDR3 is TGTGCCAGGGGACAGGGGGACTCCTACGAGCAGTACTTC. Protein product: CARGQGDSYEQYF.

V gene TRBV9 combines with J gene TRBJ1-1; 9 nucleotides match TRBD1. Looked up from germline, CDR1 is SGDLS and CDR2 is YYNGEE. V lost 3 bases and J lost 4; bases outside the gene matches: 7. This CDR3 has 15 amino acids. DNA for the CDR3: TGTGCCAGCAGCGGGCTGGGGACAGGGCGCACTGAAGCTTTCTTT. Translation: CASSGLGTGRTEAFF.

The rearrangement joins TRBV11-2 to TRBJ2-1, with 8 bases aligning to TRBD1. Germline CDR1 SGHAT, CDR2 FQNNGV. This CDR3 is built from 15 residues. V lost 3 bases and J lost 9; bases outside the gene matches: 10. The CDR3 is CASSLIGTGLTEQFF. CDR3 DNA sequence: TGTGCCAGCAGCTTGATCGGGACAGGCCTCACTGAGCAGTTCTTC.

The rearrangement links TRBV15 to TRBJ2-1, with 8 bases fitting TRBD1. Per the germline V gene, CDR1 is LNHNV and CDR2 is YYDKDF (reference sequence). CDR3 length: 14 residues. V lost 1 base to trimming and J lost 8 bases; unmatched junction nucleotides: 4. CDR3 in DNA: TGTGCCACCAGCAGAGCGGACAGGGTCGATGAGCAGTTCTTC. Encoded protein: CATSRADRVDEQFF.

Comment on this clone: One end of the junction does not line up with germline, which may come from a read error. V is TRBV7-9 and J is TRBJ2-5; a weak D match, TRBD2 (6 bases). CDR3 length: 17 residues. Germline V gene sequence: CDR1 SEHNR, CDR2 FQNEAQ (reference sequence). CDR3 sequence (DNA): TGTTCCAGCAGCTTAGGGGTCTGGGGGGATCGCCAAGAGACCCAGTACTTC. Amino acids: CSSSLGVWGDRQETQYF. Full variable domain (rest looked up from reference TRBV7-9 and TRBJ2-5): DTGVSQNPRHKITKRGQNVTFRCDPISEHNRLYWYRQTLGQGPEFLTYFQNEAQLEKSRLLSDRFSAERPKGSFSTLEIQRTEQGDSAMYLCSSSLGVWGDRQETQYFGPGTRLLVL.

J is TRBJ2-5 and V is TRBV29-1; a weak D match, TRBD2 (5 bases). Trimming cost V 4 bases and J 5 bases, with 17 bases left between them. The CDR3 covers 14 residues. CDR1 is SQVTM, CDR2 ANQGSEA, per germline. The DNA for the CDR3 is TGCAGCGTTGGTCAGTCGGAGGCCTGGGAGACCCAGTACTTC. It specifies CSVGQSEAWETQYF.

J is TRBJ1-2 and V is TRBV7-2; no clear D. Germline loops: CDR1 SGHTA, CDR2 FQGNSA. V was cut by 3 bases and J by 3 bases, with 14 bases left in between. CDR3 length: 15 residues. The DNA of the CDR3 is TGTGCCAGCAGCTTTGGTGGACGGGGTGACTATGGCTACACCTTC. The encoded protein is CASSFGGRGDYGYTF. The complete variable domain, with remaining parts taken from reference TRBV7-2 and TRBJ1-2, reads GAGVSQSPSNKVTEKGKDVELRCDPISGHTALYWYRQSLGQGLEFLIYFQGNSAPDKSGLPSDRFSAERTGGSVSTLTIQRTQQEDSAVYLCASSFGGRGDYGYTFGSGTRLTVV.

The chain employs TRBV9 and TRBJ1-2; 8 nucleotides align to TRBD1. The trim removed 3 bases at V and 7 bases at J, leaving 11 bases unmatched. Germline V gene data show CDR1 as SGDLS and CDR2 as YYNGEE. The CDR3 spans 15 residues. The CDR3 DNA follows: TGTGCCAGCAGCGCCACAGGGGGGGACGGTAGTGGCTACACCTTC. It specifies CASSATGGDGSGYTF. Full variable domain (rest looked up from reference TRBV9 and TRBJ1-2): DSGVTQTPKHLITATGQRVTLRCSPRSGDLSVYWYQQSLDQGLQFLIQYYNGEERAKGNILERFSAQQFPDLHSELNLSSLELGDSALYFCASSATGGDGSGYTFGSGTRLTVV.

The chain couples TRBV7-9 to TRBJ1-1; 11 nucleotides line up with TRBD1. Trimming removed 5 bases from V and 1 base from J; junction bases left unmatched: 3. Germline-derived CDR1 and CDR2 are SEHNR and FQNEAQ (reference sequence). The CDR3 has 15 residues. The CDR3 sequence: CASSLGQGANTEAFF. The CDR3 DNA follows: TGTGCCAGCAGCCTTGGACAGGGGGCGAACACTGAAGCTTTCTTT.

This chain connects TRBV6-1 to TRBJ2-7, with 12 bases lining up with TRBD2. V lost 4 bases to trimming and J lost 2 bases; unmatched junction nucleotides: 9. Germline CDR1 and CDR2: MNHNS and SASEGT. There are 17 residues in the CDR3. The CDR3 bases are TGTGCCAGCAGTGGAGCCTGGACTAGCGGGGAGCCCTACGAGCAGTACTTC. This sequence encodes CASSGAWTSGEPYEQYF.

The rearrangement links TRBV5-1 to TRBJ1-2, with TRBD1 matching 8 bases. The CDR3 is 15 amino acids. V lost 4 bases, J lost 4 bases, and 9 bases stayed unmatched. CDR1 and CDR2 (germline): SGHRS, YFSETQ. CDR3 nucleotide sequence: TGCGCCAGCAGCATTCAGGGGGCAGGGAGCTATGGCTACACCTTC. It yields the protein CASSIQGAGSYGYTF. The variable domain in full, with the rest retrieved from reference TRBV5-1 and TRBJ1-2, is KAGVTQTPRYLIKTRGQQVTLSCSPISGHRSVSWYQQTPGQGLQFLFEYFSETQRNKGNFPGRFSGRQFSNSRSEMNVSTLELGDSALYLCASSIQGAGSYGYTFGSGTRLTVV.

The V gene is TRBV5-6, the J gene TRBJ1-5, with TRBD1 identical over 7 bases. The CDR3 runs to 14 residues. V lost 6 bases and J lost 4; bases outside the gene matches: 7. Germline CDR1 reads SGHDT; CDR2 reads YYEEEE. The CDR3 sequence is CASTRGTENQPQHF. CDR3 coding DNA: TGTGCCAGCACCCGAGGGACAGAGAATCAGCCCCAGCATTTT.

The chain uses TRBV11-2 and TRBJ1-6; 7 nucleotides align to TRBD1. The CDR3 runs to 17 residues. The trim removed 0 bases at V and 7 bases at J, leaving 9 bases unmatched. Germline-derived CDR1 and CDR2 are SGHAT and FQNNGV. The CDR3 loop reads CASSLDLSNRGNSPLHF. CDR3 DNA sequence: TGTGCCAGCAGCTTAGATCTTAGCAACAGGGGAAATTCACCCCTCCACTTT.

The genes are TRBV13 and TRBJ2-4, with D tentatively TRBD1 (5 bases). CDR3 length equals 14 residues. V dropped 6 bases and J dropped 0 bases, with 9 bases sitting between them. Germline CDR1 PRHDT, CDR2 FYEKMQ (reference sequence). CDR3 amino acids: CASSQTVAKNIQYF. CDR3 nucleotide sequence: TGTGCCAGCAGTCAGACAGTAGCCAAAAACATTCAGTACTTC.

The chain recombines TRBV19 with TRBJ2-3; the D gene is possibly TRBD2 (6 bases). V was shortened by 10 bases and J by 2 bases, with 10 bases between the two germline ends. Germline CDR1 is LNHDA and CDR2 is SQIVND (reference sequence). The CDR3 consists of 12 residues. The chain's CDR3 is CATGRLTDTQYF. CDR3 nucleotides: TGTGCCACCGGGAGACTCACAGATACGCAGTATTTT.

The rearrangement links TRBV5-4 to TRBJ2-1; the match to TRBD1 covers 10 bases. This CDR3 is 17 amino acids long. V was clipped by 1 base and J by 2 bases; unmatched bases: 6. Germline V gene lookup returns CDR1 SGHNT and CDR2 YYREEE (reference sequence). For the CDR3, the DNA is TGTGCCAGCAGCTTGCCCGGGACAGGGGTCACCTACAATGAGCAGTTCTTC. Translated, it gives CASSLPGTGVTYNEQFF.

This clone has only a few counts. The V call is TRBV6-5, the J call TRBJ1-1, with unresolved D. Germline CDR1 MNHEY, CDR2 SVGAGI. This CDR3 has 13 residues. Trimming left V 2 bases short and J 1 base short, with 5 bases between. CDR3 residues: CASSYGQNTEAFF. The CDR3 DNA is TGTGCCAGCAGTTACGGGCAGAACACTGAAGCTTTCTTT.

CDR3 in amino acids: CASSLVGNGYNEQFF. The CDR3 coding sequence is TGTGCCAGCAGCTTAGTCGGGAACGGTTACAATGAGCAGTTCTTC. The V and J genes are TRBV11-3 and TRBJ2-1, with a weak D call TRBD2 (5 bases). Trimming cost V 1 base and J 4 bases, with 11 bases left between them. Germline lookup yields CDR1 SGHNT and CDR2 YENEEA. The CDR3 loop spans 15 amino acids.